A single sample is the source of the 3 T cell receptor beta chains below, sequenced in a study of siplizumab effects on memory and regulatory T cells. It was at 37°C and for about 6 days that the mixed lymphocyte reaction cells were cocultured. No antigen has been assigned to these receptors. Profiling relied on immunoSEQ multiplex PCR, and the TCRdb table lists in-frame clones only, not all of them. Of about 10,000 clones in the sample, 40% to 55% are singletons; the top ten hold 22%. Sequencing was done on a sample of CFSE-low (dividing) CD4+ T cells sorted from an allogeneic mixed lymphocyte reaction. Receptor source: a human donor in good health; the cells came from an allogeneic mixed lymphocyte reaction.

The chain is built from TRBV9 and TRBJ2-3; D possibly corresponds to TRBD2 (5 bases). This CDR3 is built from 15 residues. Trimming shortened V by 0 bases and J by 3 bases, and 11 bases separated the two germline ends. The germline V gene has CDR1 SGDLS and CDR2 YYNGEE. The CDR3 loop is CASSVVVGKTDTQYF. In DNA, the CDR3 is TGTGCCAGCAGCGTAGTGGTCGGGAAAACAGATACGCAGTATTTT.

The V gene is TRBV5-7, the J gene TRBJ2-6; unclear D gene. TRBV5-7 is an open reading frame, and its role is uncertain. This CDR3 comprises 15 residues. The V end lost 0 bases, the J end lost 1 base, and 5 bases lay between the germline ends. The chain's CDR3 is CASSLDLSGANVLTF. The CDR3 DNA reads TGTGCCAGCAGCTTGGATCTATCTGGGGCCAACGTCCTGACTTTC.

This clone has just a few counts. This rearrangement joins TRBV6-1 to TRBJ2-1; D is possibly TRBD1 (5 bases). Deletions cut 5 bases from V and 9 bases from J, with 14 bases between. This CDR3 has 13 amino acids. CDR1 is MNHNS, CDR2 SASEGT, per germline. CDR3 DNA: TGTGCCAGCAGTAGGGGTTTAGCTAGTGAGCAGTTCTTC. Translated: CASSRGLASEQFF.